These 21 T cell receptor beta chains share one sample of origin, sequenced in a study of T cells in women clearing cervical HPV infection. TCRdb keeps only in-frame clones here, not all; method: immunoSEQ multiplex PCR. This specimen shows about 40,000 clones; the ten leading clones hold around 5%. What was sequenced was blood buffy coat. These receptors all stem from a woman aged 18-70 years with a cervical HPV16 infection that either progressed to CIN3+ or cleared (not recorded which).

Note on this clone: The CDR3 extends 3 residues past the end of the read, so its final part is completed from the germline J gene. The chain is built from TRBV6-4 and TRBJ1-1, with unresolved D. V was trimmed by 5 bases and J by 2 bases, leaving 9 bases between them. Germline CDR1 and CDR2: MRHNA and SNTAGT. The CDR3 spans 13 residues. The covered CDR3 bases are TGTGCCAGCAGTCCGACACCAAACACTGAA. Translation gives CASSPTPNTE. The full CDR3 protein is CASSPTPNTEAFF.

As concerns this clone: The read gets to within 3 residues of the CDR3 end, and the germline J gene fills in the rest. This chain connects TRBV2 to TRBJ1-2; 9 bases align to TRBD1. Germline values: CDR1 SNHLY, CDR2 FYNNEI. The CDR3 consists of 16 residues. Trimming at V came to 7 bases and at J to 4 bases, leaving 13 bases not matched to a gene. CDR3 residues: CASTLTGQGITYGYTF. CDR3 DNA, as far as it was read: TGTGCCAGCACCTTAACGGGACAGGGAATTACCTATGGC.

Worth noting for this clone: The CDR3 is cut off 3 residues early in the read; its end comes from the germline J gene. The chain couples TRBV19 to TRBJ2-1, with D possibly TRBD1 on 6 matching bases. Per the germline V gene, CDR1 is LNHDA and CDR2 is SQIVND (reference sequence). The CDR3 covers 13 residues. The V and J ends lost 3 bases and 8 bases respectively, with 11 bases between them. The CDR3 reads CASSIRTVHEQFF. Incomplete CDR3 DNA: TGTGCCAGTAGTATCCGGACAGTGCATGAG.

For this clone: The read terminates 3 residues before the CDR3 end, so the remaining end is supplied by the germline J gene. This chain joins TRBV19 and TRBJ1-1; perhaps TRBD1 as D (6 bases). CDR3 length: 14 amino acids. Germline CDR1 and CDR2: LNHDA and SQIVND (reference sequence). V was clipped by 8 bases and J by 2 bases, with 15 bases between them. The sequenced CDR3 bases are TGTGCCAGTTTAAAGACAGGAGTAAACACTGAA. Its translation: CASLKTGVNTE. The whole CDR3 sequence is CASLKTGVNTEAFF.

A note on this clone: Read sequence stops 3 residues before the CDR3 end, and the germline J gene provides the missing end. The chain uses TRBV14 and TRBJ2-5; 11 bases match TRBD2. Looked up from germline, CDR1 is SGHDN and CDR2 is FVKESK. The V segment lost 2 bases and the J segment 5 bases; nucleotides outside the gene matches: 1. CDR3 length: 14 residues. This CDR3 is CASSQLAGGETQYF. CDR3 DNA, as far as it was read: TGTGCCAGCAGCCAACTAGCGGGGGGCGAGACC.

On this clone itself: The read is 3 residues too short to cover the CDR3 end, so that end is filled in from the germline J gene. The chain couples TRBV19 to TRBJ2-7, with 10 bases fitting TRBD1. Germline V gene data show CDR1 as LNHDA and CDR2 as SQIVND (reference sequence). Trimming cost V 3 bases and J 3 bases; bases outside gene matches: 8. The CDR3 sequence is 16 residues long. The CDR3 spells CASSMIGTGVSYEQYF. CDR3 DNA (partial): TGTGCCAGTAGTATGATCGGGACAGGGGTTAGCTACGAG.

As regards this clone: Coverage ceases 3 residues before the CDR3 finishes, and the germline J gene fills in the end. The chain joins TRBV19 to TRBJ2-7, with 9 nucleotides matching TRBD1. The germline CDR1 and CDR2 sequences are LNHDA and SQIVND (reference sequence). The CDR3 length is 13 residues. The V gene end was trimmed by 9 bases and the J gene end by 3 bases; junction bases not matched to a gene: 6. The covered CDR3 bases are TGTGCCAGCCGGGGGACAGGGAACTACGAG. This encodes CASRGTGNYE. Given in full, the CDR3 is CASRGTGNYEQYF.

The CDR3 sequence is CASSSQTAMNTEAFF. The part of the CDR3 DNA that was read is TGCGCCAGCAGTTCACAGACAGCCATGAACACTGAA. The chain joins TRBV10-1 to TRBJ1-1; possibly TRBD1 for D (5 bases). The CDR3 is cut off 3 residues early in the read; its end comes from the germline J gene. Germline assignment: CDR1 WNHNN and CDR2 SYGVQD (reference sequence). CDR3 length: 15 amino acids. V lost 5 bases and J 0 bases, leaving 13 bases between the germline ends.

Points on this clone: The CDR3 end is not reached by the read, which stops 3 residues before it; the germline J gene fills it in. The chain recombines TRBV2 with TRBJ2-7; TRBD1 matches 9 bases. This CDR3 region has 16 residues. Trimming cost V 2 bases and J 0 bases; bases outside gene matches: 5. CDR1 and CDR2 (germline): SNHLY, FYNNEI. This CDR3 reads CASSELGDRDSYEQYF. The CDR3 DNA, read in part, is TGTGCCAGCAGTGAACTGGGGGACAGGGACTCCTACGAG.

Remarks on this clone: Read sequence stops 3 residues before the CDR3 end, and the germline J gene provides the missing end. The chain employs TRBV4-1 and TRBJ2-5; TRBD1 aligns across 9 bases. The length of the CDR3 is 15 residues. V lost 3 bases and J lost 5; bases outside the gene matches: 7. Germline CDR1 is MGHRA and CDR2 is YSYEKL. The CDR3 sequence: CASSHDTGGRETQYF. The sequenced CDR3 bases are TGCGCCAGCAGCCATGACACAGGGGGCAGGGAGACC.

Concerning this clone itself: The CDR3 end falls 3 residues outside the read, so it is completed with the germline J gene. The genes are TRBV10-3 and TRBJ2-4, with D possibly matching TRBD1 (6 bases). Germline V gene lookup returns CDR1 ENHRY and CDR2 SYGVKD. The CDR3 runs to 14 residues. Trimming pared 2 bases from V and 3 bases from J, leaving 8 bases between. CDR3 amino acids: CAISETGNKNIQYF. Partial CDR3 DNA: TGTGCCATCAGTGAGACAGGGAACAAAAACATT.

Of note for this clone: With the read ending 3 residues before the CDR3 end, the germline J gene is used to fill in that end. This chain uses TRBV5-1 with TRBJ1-5; TRBD1 is a possible D gene (6 bases). The CDR3 has 15 amino acids. The ends were cut back, 0 bases at V and 3 bases at J, with 10 bases in the middle. Germline loops: CDR1 SGHRS, CDR2 YFSETQ. CDR3 DNA (partial): TGCGCCAGCAGCTTGGCAGGGGTGGACAATCAGCCC. It yields the protein CASSLAGVDNQP. The full CDR3 protein is CASSLAGVDNQPQHF.

Regarding this clone: The read comes to an end 3 residues before the CDR3 does, leaving the germline J gene to fill in the end. The chain carries TRBV7-9 and TRBJ1-4, with no clear D. V was pared by 5 bases and J by 0 bases, with 10 bases between. CDR3 length equals 15 residues. The germline CDR1 and CDR2 sequences are SEHNR and FQNEAQ (reference sequence). The CDR3 spells CASSQQPATNEKLFF. The CDR3 DNA, read in part, is TGTGCCAGCAGCCAACAACCTGCAACTAATGAAAAA.

Of note for this clone: The CDR3 end falls 3 residues outside the read, so it is completed with the germline J gene. The chain has TRBV7-9 and TRBJ1-6; D is unresolved. The CDR3 length is 15 residues. In germline, CDR1 is SEHNR, CDR2 FQNEAQ (reference sequence). Trimming took 1 base from V and 10 from J, leaving 14 bases between them. The CDR3 sequence: CASSLGPEKGSPLHF. CDR3 DNA, as far as it was read: TGTGCCAGCAGCTTAGGGCCCGAAAAGGGCTCACCC.

The CDR3 spells CASSLRQEGTQYF. The part of the CDR3 DNA that was read is TGTGCCAGCAGCCTTAGACAGGAGGGGACC. The rearrangement links TRBV2 to TRBJ2-5; D might be TRBD1 or TRBD2, each matching 6 bases. The CDR3 goes on 3 residues after the read ends, and that part is filled in from the germline J gene. Germline V lookup: CDR1 SNHLY, CDR2 FYNNEI. The CDR3 loop spans 13 amino acids. Trimming cost V 6 bases and J 7 bases, with 15 bases left between them.

Here the CDR3 reads CASATGVEAFF. CDR3 DNA, as far as it was read: TGTGCCAGTGCAACGGGGGTAGAA. This sequence joins TRBV2 and TRBJ1-1; D is perhaps TRBD1 (5 bases). Read coverage stops 3 residues before the CDR3 terminus; the germline J gene supplies the remainder. The CDR3 is 11 residues long. The V gene's germline CDR1 is SNHLY and CDR2 FYNNEI.

Notes on this clone: The read terminates 3 residues ahead of where the CDR3 ends, so the germline J gene completes it. The chain recombines TRBV6-4 with TRBJ1-1; maybe TRBD1 (5 bases). The V gene's germline CDR1 is MRHNA and CDR2 SNTAGT. The CDR3 is made up of 14 amino acids. V gave up 0 bases and J gave up 4 bases, with 9 bases separating them. The DNA read from the CDR3 is TGTGCCAGCAGTGACTCAGGGCAGGGCACTGAA. As protein: CASSDSGQGTE. The full CDR3 protein is CASSDSGQGTEAFF.

Worth noting for this clone: The read is 3 residues too short to cover the CDR3 end, so that end is filled in from the germline J gene. J is TRBJ2-7 and V is TRBV18, with 9 bases fitting TRBD1. The CDR3 covers 14 residues. CDR1 KGHSH and CDR2 LQKENI come from the germline V gene. J gave up 3 bases and V 4 bases, and 4 bases lay outside the gene matches. The DNA read from the CDR3 is TGTGCCAGCTCACGGACAGGGGCGGACTACGAG. Translated, it gives CASSRTGADYE. The complete CDR3 sequence is CASSRTGADYEQYF. Filled out from reference TRBV18 and TRBJ2-7, the complete variable domain reads NAGVMQNPRHLVRRRGQEARLRCSPMKGHSHVYWYRQLPEEGLKFMVYLQKENIIDESGMPKERFSAEFPKEGPSILRIQQVVRGDSAAYFCASSRTGADYEQYFGPGTRLTVT.

As concerns this clone: The read is 3 residues too short to cover the CDR3 end, so that end is filled in from the germline J gene. The chain couples TRBV6-2 or TRBV6-3 to TRBJ1-5; TRBD1 aligns across 8 bases. Germline assignment: CDR1 MNHEY and CDR2 SVGEGT. The CDR3 sequence is 12 residues long. The trim removed 10 bases at V and 7 bases at J, leaving 6 bases unmatched. The CDR3 loop reads CAIGQGTQPQHF. CDR3 DNA (partial): TGTGCCATCGGACAGGGAACCCAGCCC.

In the case of this clone: Read sequence stops 3 residues before the CDR3 end, and the germline J gene provides the missing end. V is TRBV2 and J is TRBJ2-1; tentative D call: TRBD1 (6 bases). V dropped 6 bases and J dropped 1 base, with 7 bases sitting between them. The CDR3 is made up of 13 amino acids. Germline V gene data show CDR1 as SNHLY and CDR2 as FYNNEI. The chain's CDR3 is CASRTGSYNEQFF. CDR3 bases read: TGTGCCAGCAGGACAGGATCCTACAATGAG.

Incomplete CDR3 DNA: TGTGCCAGCAGTTTAAAAACTCCGGGGGGAAACACTGAA. Translating it yields CASSLKTPGGNTE. The whole CDR3 protein is CASSLKTPGGNTEAFF. The chain carries TRBV12-3 or TRBV12-4 and TRBJ1-1, with D possibly being TRBD1 (5 bases). The read ends 3 residues early relative to the CDR3; the germline J gene fills the gap. V was pared by 2 bases and J by 2 bases, with 15 bases between. This CDR3 contains 16 residues.